This paragraph reports one TCR beta chain. This sample is part of a study of technical replicates of blood from a few donors. TCRdb's copy holds only in-frame clones and misses some; the assay was immunoSEQ multiplex PCR. The sample contains approximately 68,000 clones, 95% to 97% of which appear only once. This CDR3 spans 16 amino acids. The V and J ends lost 1 base and 5 bases, in that order; junction bases with no gene match: 5. Per germline, CDR1 SEHNR and CDR2 FQNEAQ (reference sequence). V and J are TRBV7-9 and TRBJ2-1; the match to TRBD2 covers 10 bases. The specimen was T cells isolated from PBMCs. The TCR was taken from a human donor in good health. The CDR3 nucleotides read TGTGCCAGCAGCTTAGTTCTAGCGGGAGACCACAATGAGCAGTTCTTC. It codes for CASSLVLAGDHNEQFF.